The 16 T cell receptor beta chains below come from one sample, sequenced in a study of blood T cell repertoires in COVID-19. TCRdb keeps only in-frame clones here, not all; method: immunoSEQ multiplex PCR. Among about 190,000 clones listed, about 85% were seen once. Material for sequencing was peripheral blood. The receptors come from a human donor in a cohort sampled during active COVID-19.

V usage is TRBV27 and J usage is TRBJ1-6; TRBD1 is a possible D gene (6 bases). The germline CDR1 and CDR2 sequences are MNHEY and SMNVEV (reference sequence). CDR3 length: 14 amino acids. V was trimmed by 3 bases and J by 7 bases, leaving 10 bases between them. CDR3 sequence reads: CASSFSGVNSPLHF. The CDR3 DNA is TGTGCCAGCAGTTTTTCAGGGGTGAATTCACCCCTCCACTTT.

The chain recombines TRBV4-1 with TRBJ2-5; 8 bases map to TRBD1. Trimming removed 2 bases from V and 5 bases from J; junction bases left unmatched: 7. Germline values: CDR1 MGHRA, CDR2 YSYEKL. The CDR3 spans 15 residues. In DNA form, the CDR3 reads TGCGCCAGCAGCCAACAGGGGGCGCCCGGGGAGACCCAGTACTTC. This sequence encodes CASSQQGAPGETQYF.

J is TRBJ2-2 and V is TRBV10-3, with 7 positions matching TRBD1. The J segment lost 3 bases and the V segment lost 4 bases, leaving 5 bases of the junction unmatched. There are 15 residues in the CDR3. Germline-derived CDR1 and CDR2 are ENHRY and SYGVKD. Written as DNA, the CDR3 is TGTGCCATCAGTGGTGTAGGGGGCGACACCGGGGAGCTGTTTTTT. Protein: CAISGVGGDTGELFF.

V is TRBV12-3 or TRBV12-4 and J is TRBJ1-1; maybe TRBD1 (5 bases). Trimming shortened V by 7 bases and J by 10 bases, and 7 bases separated the two germline ends. CDR3 length: 9 amino acids. DNA of the CDR3: TGTGCCAGCATGGGGGGAGCTTTCTTT. Protein product: CASMGGAFF.

The sample holds one count of this clone. The chain recombines TRBV5-1 with TRBJ2-7, with 10 bases fitting TRBD1. This CDR3 has 15 residues. The trim removed 1 base at V and 2 bases at J, leaving 3 bases unmatched. The V gene's germline CDR1 is SGHRS and CDR2 YFSETQ. The CDR3 region is CASSLTGTGAYEQYF. As DNA, the CDR3 is TGCGCCAGCAGCTTGACCGGGACAGGGGCCTACGAGCAGTACTTC. Variable domain in full (rest from reference TRBV5-1 and TRBJ2-7): KAGVTQTPRYLIKTRGQQVTLSCSPISGHRSVSWYQQTPGQGLQFLFEYFSETQRNKGNFPGRFSGRQFSNSRSEMNVSTLELGDSALYLCASSLTGTGAYEQYFGPGTRLTVT.

V is TRBV27 and J is TRBJ2-7; D might be TRBD2 (7 bases). CDR3 length: 14 residues. The V gene's germline CDR1 is MNHEY and CDR2 SMNVEV (reference sequence). V shed 4 bases and J shed 4 bases, with 14 bases lying between them. The CDR3 sequence: CASSSWGGLYEQYF. CDR3 nucleotides: TGTGCCAGCAGTTCATGGGGGGGGCTATACGAGCAGTACTTC.

The chain recombines TRBV5-1 with TRBJ2-5; a weak D match, TRBD2 (6 bases). Germline values: CDR1 SGHRS, CDR2 YFSETQ. The CDR3 runs to 15 residues. V lost 2 bases and J 1 base, leaving 12 bases between the germline ends. The CDR3 DNA reads as TGCGCCAGCAGCTTTAGCGGTATCAGCCAAGAGACCCAGTACTTC. It is translated as CASSFSGISQETQYF.

This chain links TRBV28 with TRBJ2-1; 9 positions match TRBD1. The CDR3 runs to 16 residues. CDR1 MDHEN and CDR2 SYDVKM come from the germline V gene. Germline trimming cut 7 bases from V and 6 bases from J; bases unmatched to any gene: 13. CDR3 protein: CASTLLPGQGSNEQFF. The CDR3 nucleotides read TGTGCCAGCACCTTACTTCCGGGACAGGGTTCCAATGAGCAGTTCTTC.

The chain joins TRBV28 to TRBJ1-5; 7 nucleotides align to TRBD1. The germline V gene encodes CDR1 MDHEN and CDR2 SYDVKM. Trimming at V came to 3 bases and at J to 9 bases, leaving 14 bases not matched to a gene. The CDR3 totals 16 residues. The CDR3 loop reads CASSLSGRGRFGPQHF. The DNA for the CDR3 is TGTGCCAGCAGTTTGAGTGGAAGGGGGCGATTCGGGCCCCAGCATTTT. Filled out from reference TRBV28 and TRBJ1-5, the complete variable domain reads DVKVTQSSRYLVKRTGEKVFLECVQDMDHENMFWYRQDPGLGLRLIYFSYDVKMKEKGDIPEGYSVSREKKERFSLILESASTNQTSMYLCASSLSGRGRFGPQHFGDGTRLSIL.

CDR3 bases: TGTGCCAGCAGTTACTCTCCTACGTACGAGCAGTACGTC. Its translation is CASSYSPTYEQYV. V is TRBV6-6 and J is TRBJ2-7, with D uncertain. V was pared by 0 bases and J by 4 bases, with 7 bases between. The CDR3 spans 13 residues. Per germline, CDR1 MNHNY and CDR2 SVGAGI (reference sequence).

The chain has TRBV15 and TRBJ1-5, with 10 positions matching TRBD1. The V gene end was trimmed by 0 bases and the J gene end by 6 bases; junction bases not matched to a gene: 8. This CDR3 is 17 amino acids long. From germline, CDR1 is LNHNV and CDR2 YYDKDF (reference sequence). CDR3 loop: CATSRDLLGQGIQPQHF. As DNA, the CDR3 is TGTGCCACCAGCAGAGATCTCTTGGGACAGGGGATTCAGCCCCAGCATTTT.

The rearrangement uses TRBV9 and TRBJ1-4; D uncertain. CDR3 length: 14 amino acids. V was shortened by 3 bases and J by 6 bases, with 12 bases between the two germline ends. Looked up from germline, CDR1 is SGDLS and CDR2 is YYNGEE. CDR3 DNA: TGTGCCAGCAGCGGTGCTAGGCGGGATGAAAAACTGTTTTTT. Its translation is CASSGARRDEKLFF.

Points on this clone: This CDR3 is also generated by other DNA sequences in the sample. The V gene is TRBV7-6, the J gene TRBJ1-6; no definite D call. V lost 1 base, J lost 5 bases, and 6 bases lay in between. There are 14 residues in the CDR3. CDR1 and CDR2 from the germline V gene are SGHVS and FNYEAQ. CDR3 DNA: TGTGCCAGCAGCTTAGGTCAGGATAATTCACCCCTCCACTTT. Amino acids: CASSLGQDNSPLHF.

Regarding this clone: Distinct nucleotide sequences in the sample also encode this CDR3. As DNA, the CDR3 is TGTGCCAGCAGCCACAGAACGGGAAACGAAAAACTGTTTTTT. Encoded protein: CASSHRTGNEKLFF. This chain links TRBV3-1 (or the pseudogene TRBV3-2) with TRBJ1-4; D is ambiguous. With 3 bases removed from V and 8 bases from J, the gap between germline ends came to 13 bases. CDR1 is LGHDT and CDR2 is YNNKEL in the germline V gene (reference sequence). CDR3 length: 14 residues.

The chain carries TRBV19 and TRBJ1-1; D is perhaps TRBD1 (6 bases). Germline V lookup: CDR1 LNHDA, CDR2 SQIVND (reference sequence). CDR3 length: 15 amino acids. Trimming stripped 7 bases from V and 0 bases from J, with 15 bases between. The chain's CDR3 is CASKMGGPMNTEAFF. The CDR3, as DNA: TGTGCCAGTAAAATGGGGGGGCCCATGAACACTGAAGCTTTCTTT.

This sequence joins TRBV27 and TRBJ1-1, with no clear D. CDR3 length: 14 amino acids. V lost 4 bases to trimming and J lost 0 bases, with 9 bases between them. The germline CDR1 and CDR2 sequences are MNHEY and SMNVEV (reference sequence). CDR3 loop: CASSYAGMNTEAFF. In DNA form, the CDR3 reads TGTGCCAGCAGTTACGCGGGTATGAACACTGAAGCTTTCTTT.